Each of the 11 T cell receptor beta chains below was sequenced from the same sample in a study of Graves' ophthalmopathy and Graves' hyperthyroidism. The TCR beta CDR3 regions underwent amplification from RNA transcripts. Following a first-round RT-PCR that used HTBI primers, a second-round multiplex PCR was carried out. Each CDR3 protein is one row after TCRdb ran MiXCR on the multiplex PCR reads. The sample yields around 1.1 million distinct CDR3 sequences, roughly 35% seen once. The sequenced sample consisted of peripheral blood or thyroid tissue (not recorded which). The source of these receptors is an adult man with Graves' hyperthyroidism.

This clonotype was picked up a small number of times. The chain is built from TRBV2 and TRBJ2-5; 9 bases match TRBD2. Looked up from germline, CDR1 is SNHLY and CDR2 is FYNNEI. This CDR3 is 15 amino acids long. With V trimmed by 6 bases and J by 4 bases, 9 bases remained unmatched. The CDR3 nucleotides are TGTGCCAGCAGCACTGACGCGCGGGGGGGAGAGACCCAGTACTTC. Translating it yields CASSTDARGGETQYF. Full variable domain (rest looked up from reference TRBV2 and TRBJ2-5): EPEVTQTPSHQVTQMGQEVILRCVPISNHLYFYWYRQILGQKVEFLVSFYNNEISEKSEIFDDQFSVERPDGSNFTLKIRSTKLEDSAMYFCASSTDARGGETQYFGPGTRLLVL.

This chain connects TRBV7-9 to TRBJ2-5; the match to TRBD2 covers 7 bases. Germline CDR1 SEHNR, CDR2 FQNEAQ (reference sequence). This CDR3 is 15 amino acids long. The V segment lost 6 bases and the J segment 4 bases; nucleotides outside the gene matches: 11. The CDR3, as DNA: TGTGCCAGCAGTGCGGAGGTGGTAGCGGGAGAGACCCAGTACTTC. This sequence encodes CASSAEVVAGETQYF.

The CDR3 here is CASRSPFEGQFF. CDR3 coding DNA: TGTGCCAGCAGAAGCCCCTTCGAGGGGCAGTTCTTC. The gene calls are TRBV7-2 and TRBJ2-1; D is possibly TRBD2 (5 bases). V lost 6 bases, J lost 12 bases, and 15 bases lay in between. The CDR3 covers 12 residues. From germline, CDR1 is SGHTA and CDR2 FQGNSA.

The rearrangement uses TRBV5-5 and TRBJ2-7; 11 bases align to TRBD1. J was trimmed by 0 bases and V by 5 bases; bases with no gene match: 13. The germline gives CDR1 SGHKS, CDR2 YYEKEE (reference sequence). This CDR3 has 18 amino acids. CDR3 nucleotides: TGTGCCAGCAGACTCCCCGAGGGACAGGGGGGCTCCTCCTACGAGCAGTACTTC. As protein: CASRLPEGQGGSSYEQYF.

Details on this clonotype: No conserved phenylalanine or tryptophan is present at the end of the CDR3, so a read error is the likely explanation. This sequence joins TRBV29-1 and TRBJ2-2, with D uncertain. CDR3 length: 13 residues. The germline CDR1 and CDR2 sequences are SQVTM and ANQGSEA. The DNA of the CDR3 is TGCAGCGTTGACTTACCGAACACCGGAGAGCTGTTTTAT. Encoded protein: CSVDLPNTGELFY.

In this sample, this clonotype turned up many times. The rearrangement uses TRBV12-3 or TRBV12-4 and TRBJ1-5; weak D call: TRBD1 (5 bases). This CDR3 has 15 residues. The V end lost 3 bases, the J end lost 7 bases, and 16 bases lay between the germline ends. As DNA, the CDR3 is TGTGCCAGCAGTTTGGCAGGGCTGAGGATACAGCCCCAGCATTTT. Amino acids: CASSLAGLRIQPQHF.

This clonotype was observed at least ten times. The V gene is TRBV7-8, the J gene TRBJ2-3, with no clear D. The V gene lost 3 bases and the J gene lost 0 bases, with 7 bases spanning the gap. Germline V gene lookup returns CDR1 SGHVS and CDR2 FQNEAQ. The CDR3 is 14 amino acids. The CDR3: CASSLAASTDTQYF. For the CDR3, the DNA is TGTGCCAGCAGCTTGGCAGCGAGCACAGATACGCAGTATTTT.

The V and J genes are TRBV7-6 and TRBJ2-5, with a tentative D call TRBD2 (5 bases). The CDR3 runs 16 residues. The V end lost 2 bases, the J end lost 1 base, and 14 bases lay between the germline ends. Germline CDR1 and CDR2: SGHVS and FNYEAQ. The CDR3 spells CASSLFSGSSQETQYF. The DNA for the CDR3 is TGTGCCAGCAGCTTATTTTCGGGGTCTAGCCAAGAGACCCAGTACTTC.

This chain joins TRBV5-8 and TRBJ2-5; D is undetermined. V was cut by 0 bases and J by 3 bases, with 12 bases left in between. CDR1 is SGHTS and CDR2 is YDEGEE in the germline V gene. The CDR3 length is 15 residues. The CDR3 reads CASSLGFQHEETQYF. As DNA, the CDR3 is TGTGCCAGCAGCTTGGGTTTTCAGCACGAAGAGACCCAGTACTTC.

The chain joins TRBV19 to TRBJ1-2; 8 bases map to TRBD1. Per germline, CDR1 LNHDA and CDR2 SQIVND (reference sequence). V lost 5 bases, J lost 4 bases, and 9 bases stayed unmatched. CDR3 length equals 15 residues. The CDR3 region is CASSGRQGTRYGYTF. CDR3 nucleotide sequence: TGTGCCAGTAGTGGCCGACAGGGGACTCGCTATGGCTACACCTTC.

The chain joins TRBV25-1 to TRBJ2-2, with TRBD2 as a possible D gene (6 bases). V lost 3 bases and J 6 bases, leaving 14 bases between the germline ends. CDR1 and CDR2 (germline): MGHDK, SYGVNS. The CDR3 spans 15 residues. The CDR3 sequence is CASSDIGGESGELFF. The CDR3 DNA follows: TGTGCCAGCAGTGACATAGGCGGGGAATCCGGGGAGCTGTTTTTT.